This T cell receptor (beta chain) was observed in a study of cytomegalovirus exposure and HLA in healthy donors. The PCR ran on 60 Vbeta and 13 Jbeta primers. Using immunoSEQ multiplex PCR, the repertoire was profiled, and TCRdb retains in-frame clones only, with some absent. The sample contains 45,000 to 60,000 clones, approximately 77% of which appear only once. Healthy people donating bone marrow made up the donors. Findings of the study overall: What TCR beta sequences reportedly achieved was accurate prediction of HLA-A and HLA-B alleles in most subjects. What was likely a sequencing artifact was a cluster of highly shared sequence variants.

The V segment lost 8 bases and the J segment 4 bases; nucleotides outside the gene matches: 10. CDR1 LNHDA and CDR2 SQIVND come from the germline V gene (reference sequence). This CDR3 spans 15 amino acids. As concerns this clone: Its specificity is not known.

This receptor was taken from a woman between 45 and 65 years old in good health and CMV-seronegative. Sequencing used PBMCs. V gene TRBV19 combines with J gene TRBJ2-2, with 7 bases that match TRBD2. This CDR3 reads CASQVSGVRTGELFF. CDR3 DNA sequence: TGTGCCAGTCAAGTCAGCGGGGTGCGCACCGGGGAGCTGTTTTTT.